This entry features one TCR beta chain sequence. This sample is part of a study of blood T cell repertoires in COVID-19. In the original processing: For nucleated cells, counts were estimated from reference gene primer amplification. Clones were read by immunoSEQ multiplex PCR, and TCRdb kept only the in-frame ones, dropping some. The V and J calls and clone size come from that table; D and trimming were worked out from the DNA. The sample includes fewer than 120,000 clones, nearly 90% of them seen just once. The length of the CDR3 is 19 residues. The TCR was taken from a human donor in a cohort sampled during active COVID-19. What was sequenced was peripheral blood. V is TRBV1 and J is TRBJ2-3; the table's D call, TRBD2, has no DNA check behind it. TRBV1 is reported as a pseudogene. CDR3 coding DNA: TGCACCAGCAGGGAACAGGGACTAGCGGGCGATCCTAGCACAGATACGCAGTATTTT. Encoded protein: CTSREQGLAGDPSTDTQYF.